This T cell receptor (beta chain) was sequenced in a study of T-cell memory formation after mild COVID-19. Background on the study: Clusters were largely donor specific.

About this clonotype itself: Antigen unknown.

V lost 3 bases to trimming and J lost 5 bases; unmatched junction nucleotides: 5. The CDR3 spans 14 residues. Whole-study results and caveats: Day 15 to 85 contractors were CD4/CD8 balanced; later expanders leaned CD4+. Clones which contracted sat mainly in CM and EM if CD4+, and in EMRA if CD8+.

TCRdb re-called the 5' RACE reads through MiXCR, storing one row per CDR3 protein. The table shows fewer than 150,000 distinct CDR3 sequences, with more than 15% occurring only once. Material for sequencing was PBMCs or a T cell subset sorted from them (not recorded which). The gene calls are TRBV12-3 or TRBV12-4 and TRBJ2-5; 8 bases match TRBD1. The source is a man aged 18 to 29 who had mild COVID-19 (a few samples of this study predate the infection). Cell type and time point are not known. CDR3 DNA sequence: TGTGCCAGCAGTTTTGGACAGGGAGTTGAGACCCAGTACTTC. Translated: CASSFGQGVETQYF.